Here is one TCR beta chain with its context. Its antigen is as yet unknown. Negatively enriched CD4+ T cells were divided by CD45RA into naive and memory. The sample comes from a study of shared clonotypes between healthy human individuals. TCRdb keeps only in-frame clones here, not all; method: immunoSEQ multiplex PCR. The sample has 2 million to 2.5 million clones; approximately 95% are singletons. Study-wide points: Memory subsets generally showed lower estimated richness than naive subsets. Sorted-subset sequencing, rarefaction showed, was incomplete despite large depth.

Sequenced input: naive CD4+ T cells from PBMCs. Subset described: CD45RA+ positively selected. This TCR derives from a young man in good health. Some clones in this sample may be carry-over from other donors' samples.

CDR3 nucleotides: TGCGCCAGCAGCCAAGATCACCGCGGGGGGGGTAGCCAAGAGACCCAGTACTTC. Residues: CASSQDHRGGGSQETQYF. The gene calls are TRBV4-1 and TRBJ2-5; 9 bases agree with TRBD2. The CDR3 covers 18 residues. Germline V gene lookup returns CDR1 MGHRA and CDR2 YSYEKL. Trimming cost V 0 bases and J 1 base; bases outside gene matches: 9.